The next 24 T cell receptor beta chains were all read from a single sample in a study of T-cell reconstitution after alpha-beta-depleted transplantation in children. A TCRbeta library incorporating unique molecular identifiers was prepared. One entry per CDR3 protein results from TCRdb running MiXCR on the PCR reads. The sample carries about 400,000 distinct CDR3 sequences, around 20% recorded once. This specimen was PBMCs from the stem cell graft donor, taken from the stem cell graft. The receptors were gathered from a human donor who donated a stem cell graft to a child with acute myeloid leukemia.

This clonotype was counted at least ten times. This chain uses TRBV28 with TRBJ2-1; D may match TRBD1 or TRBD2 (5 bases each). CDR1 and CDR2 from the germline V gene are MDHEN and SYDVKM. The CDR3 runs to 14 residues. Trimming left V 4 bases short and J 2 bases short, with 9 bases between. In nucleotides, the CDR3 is TGTGCCAGCAGTTATCAGGGAGCCTACAATGAGCAGTTCTTC. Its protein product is CASSYQGAYNEQFF. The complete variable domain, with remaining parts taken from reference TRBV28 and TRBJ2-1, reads DVKVTQSSRYLVKRTGEKVFLECVQDMDHENMFWYRQDPGLGLRLIYFSYDVKMKEKGDIPEGYSVSREKKERFSLILESASTNQTSMYLCASSYQGAYNEQFFGPGTRLTVL.

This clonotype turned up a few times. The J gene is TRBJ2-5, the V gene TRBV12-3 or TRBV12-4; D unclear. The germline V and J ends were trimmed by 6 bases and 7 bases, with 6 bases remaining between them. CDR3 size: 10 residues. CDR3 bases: TGTGCCAGCAGCCGGTCGACCCAGTACTTC. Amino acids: CASSRSTQYF.

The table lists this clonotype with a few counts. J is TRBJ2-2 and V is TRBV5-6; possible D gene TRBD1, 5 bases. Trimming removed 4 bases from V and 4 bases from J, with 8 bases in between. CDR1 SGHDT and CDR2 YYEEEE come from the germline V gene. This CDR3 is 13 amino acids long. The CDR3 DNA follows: TGTGCCAGCAGCCAGGGCCTCACCGGGGAGCTGTTTTTT. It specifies CASSQGLTGELFF.

This chain's CDR3 is CASRGFSYEQYF. CDR3 in DNA: TGTGCCAGCCGGGGTTTCTCCTACGAGCAGTACTTC. The rearrangement joins TRBV3-1 to TRBJ2-7, with D maybe TRBD2 (5 bases). Germline V gene lookup returns CDR1 LGHDT and CDR2 YNNKEL (reference sequence). Trimming took off 8 bases at V and 0 bases at J, with 8 bases between the two ends. CDR3 length: 12 residues.

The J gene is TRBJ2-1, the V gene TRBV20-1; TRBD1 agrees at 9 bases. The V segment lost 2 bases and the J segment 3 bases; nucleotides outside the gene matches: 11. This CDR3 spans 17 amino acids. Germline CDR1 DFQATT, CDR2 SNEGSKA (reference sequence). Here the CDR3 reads CSARYVTGGFYYNEQFF. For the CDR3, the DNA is TGCAGTGCTAGATACGTCACAGGGGGCTTCTACTACAATGAGCAGTTCTTC.

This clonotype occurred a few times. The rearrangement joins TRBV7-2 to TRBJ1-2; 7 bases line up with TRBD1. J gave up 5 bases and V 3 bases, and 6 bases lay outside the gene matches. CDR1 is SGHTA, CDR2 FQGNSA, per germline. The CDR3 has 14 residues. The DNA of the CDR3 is TGTGCCAGCAGCTTCAGACAGGGCGATTATGGCTACACCTTC. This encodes CASSFRQGDYGYTF.

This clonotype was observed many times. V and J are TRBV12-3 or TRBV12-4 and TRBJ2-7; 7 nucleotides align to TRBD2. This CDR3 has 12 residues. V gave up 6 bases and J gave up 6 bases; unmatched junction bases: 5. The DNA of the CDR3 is TGTGCCAGCAGACCATTAGCGGGCGAGCAGTACTTC. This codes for CASRPLAGEQYF.

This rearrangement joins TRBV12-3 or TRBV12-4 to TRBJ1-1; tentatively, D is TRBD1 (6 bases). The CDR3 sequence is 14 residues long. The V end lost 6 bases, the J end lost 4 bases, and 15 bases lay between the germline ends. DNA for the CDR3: TGTGCCAGCAGCACATACTCAGGGGTCACTGAAGCTTTCTTT. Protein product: CASSTYSGVTEAFF.

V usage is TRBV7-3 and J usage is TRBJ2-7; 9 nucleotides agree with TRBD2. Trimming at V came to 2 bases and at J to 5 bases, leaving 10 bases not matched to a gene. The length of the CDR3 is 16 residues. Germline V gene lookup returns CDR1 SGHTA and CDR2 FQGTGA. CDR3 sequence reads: CASSLGKAGGFHEQYF. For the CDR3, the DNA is TGTGCCAGCAGCTTAGGGAAAGCGGGAGGCTTCCACGAGCAGTACTTC.

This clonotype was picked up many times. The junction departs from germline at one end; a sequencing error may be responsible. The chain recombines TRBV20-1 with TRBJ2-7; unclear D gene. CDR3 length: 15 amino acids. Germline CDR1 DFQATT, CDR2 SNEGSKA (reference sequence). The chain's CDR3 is CSAGELLSDSYEQYF. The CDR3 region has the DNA TGCAGTGCTGGAGAGCTCTTGAGCGACTCCTACGAGCAGTACTTC.

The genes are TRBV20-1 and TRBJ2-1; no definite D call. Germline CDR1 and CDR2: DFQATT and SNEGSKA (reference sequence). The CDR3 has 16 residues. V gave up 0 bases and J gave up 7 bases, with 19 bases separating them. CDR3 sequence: CSARDLKLGYPNEQFF. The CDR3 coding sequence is TGCAGTGCTAGAGATTTAAAATTGGGCTACCCGAATGAGCAGTTCTTC.

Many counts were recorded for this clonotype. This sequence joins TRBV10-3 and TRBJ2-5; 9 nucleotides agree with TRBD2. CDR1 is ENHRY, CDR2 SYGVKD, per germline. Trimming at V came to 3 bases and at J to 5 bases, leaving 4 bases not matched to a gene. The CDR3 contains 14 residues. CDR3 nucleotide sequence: TGTGCCATCAGTGAATCGCGGGAGGGGGAGACCCAGTACTTC. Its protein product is CAISESREGETQYF.

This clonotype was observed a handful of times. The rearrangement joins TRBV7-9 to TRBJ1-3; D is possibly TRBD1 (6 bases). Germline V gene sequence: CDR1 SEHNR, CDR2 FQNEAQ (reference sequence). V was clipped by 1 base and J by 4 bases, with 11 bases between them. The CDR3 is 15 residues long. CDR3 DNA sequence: TGTGCCAGCAGCTTAGGGATGGGGGCCGGAAACACCATATATTTT. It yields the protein CASSLGMGAGNTIYF.

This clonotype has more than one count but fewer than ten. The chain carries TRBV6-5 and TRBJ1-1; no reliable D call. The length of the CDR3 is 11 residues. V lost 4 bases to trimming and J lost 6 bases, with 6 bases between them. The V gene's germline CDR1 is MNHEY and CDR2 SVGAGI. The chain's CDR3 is CASSSPAEAFF. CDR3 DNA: TGTGCCAGCAGTTCACCGGCTGAAGCTTTCTTT.

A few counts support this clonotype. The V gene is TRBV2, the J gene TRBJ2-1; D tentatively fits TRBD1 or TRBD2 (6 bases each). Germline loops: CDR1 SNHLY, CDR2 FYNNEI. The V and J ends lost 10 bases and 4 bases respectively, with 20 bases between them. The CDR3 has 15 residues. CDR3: CATLRGGIAYNEQFF. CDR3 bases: TGTGCCACCCTCAGGGGCGGGATTGCTTACAATGAGCAGTTCTTC.

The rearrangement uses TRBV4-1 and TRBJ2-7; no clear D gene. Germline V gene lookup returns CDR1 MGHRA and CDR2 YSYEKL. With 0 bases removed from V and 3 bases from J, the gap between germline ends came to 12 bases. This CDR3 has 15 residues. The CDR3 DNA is TGCGCCAGCAGCCAAGATTTGGATACATTCTACGAGCAGTACTTC. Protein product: CASSQDLDTFYEQYF.

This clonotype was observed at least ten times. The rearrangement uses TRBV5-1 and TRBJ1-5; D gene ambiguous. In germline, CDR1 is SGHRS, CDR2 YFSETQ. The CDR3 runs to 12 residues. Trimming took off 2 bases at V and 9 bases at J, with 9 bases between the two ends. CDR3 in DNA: TGCGCCAGCAGCTTTGGCAATGGGCCCCAGCATTTT. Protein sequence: CASSFGNGPQHF.

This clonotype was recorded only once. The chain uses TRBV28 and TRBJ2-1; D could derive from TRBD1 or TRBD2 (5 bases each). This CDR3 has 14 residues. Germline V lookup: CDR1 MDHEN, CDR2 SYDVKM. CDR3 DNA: TGTGCTACCGTCCGGGACGGCGAGTACAATGAGCAGTTCTTC. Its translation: CATVRDGEYNEQFF. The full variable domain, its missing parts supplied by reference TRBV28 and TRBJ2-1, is DVKVTQSSRYLVKRTGEKVFLECVQDMDHENMFWYRQDPGLGLRLIYFSYDVKMKEKGDIPEGYSVSREKKERFSLILESASTNQTSMYLCATVRDGEYNEQFFGPGTRLTVL.

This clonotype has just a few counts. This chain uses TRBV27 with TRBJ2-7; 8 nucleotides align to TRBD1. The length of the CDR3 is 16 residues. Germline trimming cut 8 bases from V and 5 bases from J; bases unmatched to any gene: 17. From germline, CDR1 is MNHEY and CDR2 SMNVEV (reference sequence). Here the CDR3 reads CASGKTGVVGSHEQYF. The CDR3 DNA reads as TGTGCCAGCGGTAAGACAGGGGTAGTTGGGTCCCACGAGCAGTACTTC.

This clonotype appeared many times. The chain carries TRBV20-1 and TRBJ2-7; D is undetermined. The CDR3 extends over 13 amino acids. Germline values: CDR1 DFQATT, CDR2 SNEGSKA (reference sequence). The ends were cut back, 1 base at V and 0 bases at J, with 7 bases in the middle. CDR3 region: CSARGRSSYEQYF. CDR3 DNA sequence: TGCAGTGCTAGAGGGAGAAGCTCCTACGAGCAGTACTTC.

The CDR3 DNA follows: TGTGCCAGCAGCTTACGGGAGGGCTGGGCTAACAATGAGCAGTTCTTC. It is translated as CASSLREGWANNEQFF. This sequence joins TRBV11-2 and TRBJ2-1, with 8 nucleotides matching TRBD2. J lost 5 bases, V lost 2 bases, and 8 bases had no gene match. CDR3 size: 16 residues. In germline, CDR1 is SGHAT, CDR2 FQNNGV.

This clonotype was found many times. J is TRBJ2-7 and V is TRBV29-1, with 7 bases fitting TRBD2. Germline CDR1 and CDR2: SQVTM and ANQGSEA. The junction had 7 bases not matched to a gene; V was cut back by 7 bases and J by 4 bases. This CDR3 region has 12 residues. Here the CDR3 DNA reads TGCAGCGCATTTTCCGGGAGGTACGAGCAGTACTTC. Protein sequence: CSAFSGRYEQYF.

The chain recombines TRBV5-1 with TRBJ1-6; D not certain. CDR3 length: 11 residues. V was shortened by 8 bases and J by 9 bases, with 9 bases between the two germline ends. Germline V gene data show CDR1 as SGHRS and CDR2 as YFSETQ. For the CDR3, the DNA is TGCGCCAGGATCCCCCCTTCACCCCTCCACTTT. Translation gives CARIPPSPLHF.

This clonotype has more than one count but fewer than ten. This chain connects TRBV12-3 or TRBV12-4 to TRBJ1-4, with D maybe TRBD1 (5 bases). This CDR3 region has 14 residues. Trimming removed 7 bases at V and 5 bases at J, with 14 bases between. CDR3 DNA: TGTGCCAGCAACAGGAAGGGGCCCAATGAAAAACTGTTTTTT. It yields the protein CASNRKGPNEKLFF.